The sequence of this T cell receptor beta chain was determined in a study of shared clonotypes between healthy human individuals. Overall study results and limits: Measured sharing among donors was expected to vary with sequencing depth. Tissues were not sampled, only blood, and their repertoires likely differ.

The CDR3 sequence is 17 residues long. CDR1 MDHEN and CDR2 SYDVKM come from the germline V gene. Between the trimmed V and J ends, which lost 7 bases and 8 bases, there was a span of 29 bases. Recent vaccinations or acute infections were absent in the healthy HIV-negative adult donors. Tens of thousands of T cell genomes, or approximately 300 ng DNA, went into replicate PCRs of unsorted PBMC. Sequencing used immunoSEQ multiplex PCR; TCRdb keeps in-frame clones, though not all of them. This table has roughly 500,000 clones, more than 65% appearing once. As regards this clone: Its antigen is unidentified.

V and J are TRBV28 and TRBJ1-2, with a tentative D call TRBD1 (5 bases). The sequence was collected from a woman in her forties in good health. Some clones in this sample may be carry-over from other donors' samples. The sample comprised PBMCs. CDR3: CASTLQGVRAQRLGYTF. The CDR3 DNA reads as TGTGCCAGCACCCTCCAAGGGGTTCGGGCTCAACGGCTAGGCTACACCTTC.